The 21 T cell receptor beta chains below come from one sample, sequenced in a study of T-cell memory formation after mild COVID-19. Each CDR3 protein gets one entry after TCRdb re-called the 5' RACE reads with MiXCR. The sample holds 400,000 or so distinct CDR3 sequences, 20% seen once. Input material: PBMCs or a T cell subset sorted from them (not recorded which). Receptor source: an adult woman who had mild COVID-19 (a few samples of this study predate the infection). Cell type and time point are not known.

This clonotype has only one observation. The gene calls are TRBV20-1 and TRBJ2-1; 14 bases are shared with TRBD2. The ends lost 0 bases at V and 9 bases at J; junction bases unmatched: 10. The CDR3 is 17 residues long. Looked up from germline, CDR1 is DFQATT and CDR2 is SNEGSKA (reference sequence). CDR3 protein: CSARDAGLAGAGSEQFF. The DNA of the CDR3 is TGCAGTGCTAGAGATGCGGGACTAGCGGGGGCAGGGTCTGAGCAGTTCTTC.

The rearrangement uses TRBV7-9 and TRBJ1-2; D perhaps matches TRBD1 (6 bases). CDR1 and CDR2 (germline): SEHNR, FQNEAQ (reference sequence). With 3 bases removed from V and 5 bases from J, the gap between germline ends came to 19 bases. This CDR3 is 16 amino acids long. For the CDR3, the DNA is TGTGCCAGCAGCTTTCACGAGGGGGGGGGCCGGTATGGCTACACCTTC. This sequence encodes CASSFHEGGGRYGYTF.

The J gene is TRBJ2-3, the V gene TRBV7-2; D ambiguous. V was clipped by 4 bases and J by 2 bases, with 19 bases between them. Germline V gene sequence: CDR1 SGHTA, CDR2 FQGNSA. This CDR3 contains 17 residues. The CDR3 region is CASSSNTGWPLTDTQYF. As DNA, the CDR3 is TGTGCCAGCAGCTCAAATACGGGTTGGCCCCTCACAGATACGCAGTATTTT.

The chain is built from TRBV3-1 and TRBJ2-3; possible D gene TRBD2, 7 bases. V was pared by 4 bases and J by 6 bases, with 17 bases between. The germline V gene has CDR1 LGHDT and CDR2 YNNKEL (reference sequence). The CDR3 spans 15 residues. Written as DNA, the CDR3 is TGTGCCAGCAGCCTTTATTGGGGGGGCCTGGATACGCAGTATTTT. It is translated as CASSLYWGGLDTQYF.

This chain joins TRBV10-1 and TRBJ1-4; D gene unclear. The germline CDR1 and CDR2 sequences are WNHNN and SYGVQD (reference sequence). This CDR3 region has 15 residues. The V and J ends lost 10 bases and 2 bases respectively, with 17 bases between them. The CDR3 sequence is CATKGATATNEKLFF. Written as DNA, the CDR3 is TGCGCCACAAAGGGTGCCACAGCTACTAATGAAAAACTGTTTTTT.

This clonotype was observed many times. The J gene is TRBJ2-2, the V gene TRBV2; D remains ambiguous. The CDR3 runs to 14 residues. Germline CDR1 reads SNHLY; CDR2 reads FYNNEI. The ends were cut back, 10 bases at V and 0 bases at J, with 12 bases in the middle. The chain's CDR3 is CATRRSSNTGELFF. The CDR3 DNA reads as TGTGCCACCCGACGGAGTTCGAACACCGGGGAGCTGTTTTTT.

The chain joins TRBV5-5 to TRBJ2-2, with 9 nucleotides matching TRBD1. The CDR3 is made up of 13 amino acids. After removal of 1 base from V and 11 bases from J, the junction contained 3 bases not matched to a gene. The germline V gene encodes CDR1 SGHKS and CDR2 YYEKEE (reference sequence). CDR3 DNA sequence: TGTGCCAGCAGCTTGAGGGACAGGGACGAGCTGTTTTTT. Its protein product is CASSLRDRDELFF.

There are a few counts of this clonotype. V usage is TRBV5-1 and J usage is TRBJ1-2; possible D gene TRBD1, 5 bases. The CDR3 has 14 amino acids. Germline V gene sequence: CDR1 SGHRS, CDR2 YFSETQ. V was clipped by 4 bases and J by 2 bases, with 12 bases between them. The CDR3 region has the DNA TGCGCCAGCAGCATCGGCAGGGAGAACTATGGCTACACCTTC. Its protein product is CASSIGRENYGYTF.

This clonotype was detected a few times. The genes are TRBV30 and TRBJ2-5, with a weak D call TRBD2 (5 bases). V was cut by 0 bases and J by 5 bases, with 7 bases left in between. The CDR3 has 12 residues. From germline, CDR1 is GTSNPN and CDR2 SVGIG (reference sequence). The DNA of the CDR3 is TGTGCCTGGAGTGTACTAGGGGAGACCCAGTACTTC. As protein: CAWSVLGETQYF.

This clonotype was observed a few times. The chain joins TRBV7-9 to TRBJ2-1; D uncertain. V lost 8 bases to trimming and J lost 9 bases, with 11 bases between them. The CDR3 spans 11 residues. The germline CDR1 and CDR2 sequences are SEHNR and FQNEAQ (reference sequence). The CDR3 loop is CASGPWIEQFF. DNA for the CDR3: TGTGCCAGCGGACCCTGGATTGAGCAGTTCTTC.

This chain connects TRBV29-1 to TRBJ1-1; D is possibly TRBD1 (5 bases). Germline CDR1 and CDR2: SQVTM and ANQGSEA. The length of the CDR3 is 13 residues. V lost 2 bases to trimming and J lost 2 bases, with 9 bases between them. The CDR3 DNA reads as TGCAGCGTTGAATTGGGGGTCAACACTGAAGCTTTCTTT. Residues: CSVELGVNTEAFF.

This clonotype came up once. CDR3 sequence reads: CASSLNTRAGSGEQYF. DNA for the CDR3: TGCGCCAGCAGCCTGAACACAAGGGCCGGCTCGGGCGAGCAGTACTTC. This chain links TRBV5-1 with TRBJ2-7, with no clear D. Germline V lookup: CDR1 SGHRS, CDR2 YFSETQ. This CDR3 is built from 16 residues. The V end was cut by 4 bases, the J end by 6 bases, with 23 bases between.

This clonotype was observed once. Here the CDR3 reads CASSRLGLQTYEQYF. The CDR3 DNA follows: TGTGCCAGCAGCCGCCTGGGACTACAGACCTACGAGCAGTACTTC. The chain recombines TRBV7-2 with TRBJ2-7; 7 positions match TRBD2. The V gene end was trimmed by 5 bases and the J gene end by 2 bases; junction bases not matched to a gene: 9. CDR1 and CDR2 from the germline V gene are SGHTA and FQGNSA. This CDR3 contains 15 residues.

CDR3 nucleotide sequence: TGCGCCAGCAGCTTAAAAAGGGACCCCAATCAGCCCCAGCATTTT. It codes for CASSLKRDPNQPQHF. This rearrangement joins TRBV5-1 to TRBJ1-5, with a possible D match to TRBD1 (5 bases). The V end was cut by 2 bases, the J end by 3 bases, with 12 bases between. From germline, CDR1 is SGHRS and CDR2 YFSETQ. The CDR3 length is 15 residues.

The chain employs TRBV6-5 and TRBJ2-7; 7 nucleotides match TRBD1. The CDR3 runs 14 residues. The V and J ends lost 4 bases and 4 bases, in that order; junction bases with no gene match: 7. The V gene's germline CDR1 is MNHEY and CDR2 SVGAGI. DNA of the CDR3: TGTGCCAGCAGTTCGCCGACAGGGTTATACGAGCAGTACTTC. This sequence encodes CASSSPTGLYEQYF.

CDR3 region: CASSTGSWETQYF. In DNA form, the CDR3 reads TGTGCCAGTAGTACTGGGTCCTGGGAGACCCAGTACTTC. The gene calls are TRBV19 and TRBJ2-5; D is uncertain. This CDR3 spans 13 amino acids. Deletions cut 4 bases from V and 5 bases from J, with 11 bases between. CDR1 LNHDA and CDR2 SQIVND come from the germline V gene (reference sequence).

The chain is built from TRBV30 and TRBJ2-7, with D unresolved. The CDR3 is 13 amino acids. Germline V gene lookup returns CDR1 GTSNPN and CDR2 SVGIG (reference sequence). The germline V and J ends were trimmed by 2 bases and 1 base, with 9 bases remaining between them. The CDR3 DNA sequence: TGTGCCTGGAGTTACGGCAAGTCCTACGAGCAGTACTTC. It translates to CAWSYGKSYEQYF.

The chain employs TRBV15 and TRBJ2-1; unclear D gene. In germline, CDR1 is LNHNV, CDR2 YYDKDF (reference sequence). Trimming left V 1 base short and J 5 bases short, with 9 bases between. The CDR3 covers 14 residues. The CDR3 is CATSRVPFHNEQFF. CDR3 DNA sequence: TGTGCCACCAGCAGAGTCCCCTTTCACAATGAGCAGTTCTTC.

This clonotype appeared a few times. This chain links TRBV3-1 with TRBJ2-3; no definite D call. The CDR3 extends over 12 amino acids. Germline V gene data show CDR1 as LGHDT and CDR2 as YNNKEL (reference sequence). Deletions cut 1 base from V and 5 bases from J, with 4 bases between. In nucleotides, the CDR3 is TGTGCCAGCAGCCAAGTAAAAGATACGCAGTATTTT. Its translation: CASSQVKDTQYF.

The CDR3 here is CSARDPGVETQYF. In DNA, the CDR3 is TGCAGTGCTAGAGACCCAGGGGTAGAGACCCAGTACTTC. The chain has TRBV20-1 and TRBJ2-5, with D possibly matching TRBD1 (6 bases). This CDR3 has 13 amino acids. V lost 0 bases and J lost 4, with 9 bases in between. Germline lookup yields CDR1 DFQATT and CDR2 SNEGSKA (reference sequence).

V is TRBV27 and J is TRBJ1-4; D gene unclear. Trimming cost V 7 bases and J 4 bases, with 13 bases left between them. Germline CDR1 is MNHEY and CDR2 is SMNVEV (reference sequence). This CDR3 is 14 amino acids long. The DNA for the CDR3 is TGTGCCAGCAAGGAAGGGCGGCTTAATGAAAAACTGTTTTTT. Amino acids: CASKEGRLNEKLFF.